Listed below are T cell receptor beta chains from one sample, sequenced in a study of control samples from healthy donors and cancer patients. Measured with immunoSEQ multiplex PCR; TCRdb has only the in-frame clones, and not every one. The data contain tens of thousands of clones, roughly 90% of them singletons. Specimen: blood. The receptors here all came from a man aged 45 to 65 in good health. The CDR3 runs from the conserved cysteine through the conserved F or W. The order of the fields is clone size, V gene, D gene, J gene, CDR3 protein, CDR3 DNA. A D gene is named only where the DNA matches it firmly. Clone size is stated in some rows and not others, as once, few, many or a class when expanded.

>-|TRBV7-9|-|TRBJ1-6
CASSLTATPHSPLHF
TGTGCCAGCAGCTTAACTGCGACACCGCATTCACCCCTCCACTTT
>-|TRBV4-2|-|TRBJ1-1
CASSQEFGTEAFF
TGTGCCAGCAGCCAAGAGTTCGGCACTGAAGCTTTCTTT
>-|TRBV7-9|-|TRBJ1-1
CASSSGTARANTEAFF
TGTGCCAGCAGCTCTGGGACTGCTCGCGCGAACACTGAAGCTTTCTTT
>-|TRBV6-6|-|TRBJ1-2
CASSSGQQGSYGYTF
TGTGCCAGCAGTTCAGGACAACAAGGCAGCTATGGCTACACCTTC
>once|TRBV21-1|-|TRBJ2-1
CASSFKRGGLDEQFF
TGTGCCAGCAGCTTTAAGCGGGGGGGCTTGGATGAGCAGTTCTTC
>-|TRBV2|-|TRBJ2-7
CASSEWGGIRYEQYF
TGTGCCAGCAGTGAATGGGGCGGGATTCGGTACGAGCAGTACTTC
>-|TRBV5-1|TRBD1|TRBJ2-2
CASSQTGGLNTGELFF
TGCGCCAGCAGCCAGACAGGGGGGTTGAACACCGGGGAGCTGTTTTTT
>-|TRBV9|-|TRBJ1-3
CASSGTGSAGNTIYF
TGTGCCAGCAGCGGCACAGGGTCTGCTGGAAACACCATATATTTT
>-|TRBV12-3/TRBV12-4|-|TRBJ1-1
CASSLRGNTEAFF
TGTGCCAGCAGTTTGAGGGGGAACACTGAAGCTTTCTTT
>-|TRBV7-8|-|TRBJ2-3
CASSWAIRAVLPDTQYF
TGTGCCAGCAGCTGGGCCATAAGGGCCGTTCTTCCAGATACGCAGTATTTT
>once|TRBV3-1/TRBV3-2|-|TRBJ1-1
CASSQDGGLPRAFF
TGTGCCAGCAGCCAAGATGGGGGACTACCACGGGCTTTCTTT
>-|TRBV10-2|-|TRBJ1-4
CASTPGLATNEKLFF
TGCGCCAGCACCCCGGGCCTAGCAACTAATGAAAAACTGTTTTTT
>-|TRBV5-4|TRBD1|TRBJ1-2
CASSLDWQGGLYGYTF
TGTGCCAGCAGCTTGGATTGGCAGGGGGGCCTCTATGGCTACACCTTC